This T cell receptor (beta chain) was found in a study of blood T cell repertoires in COVID-19 (dated by TCRdb to the early 2020s). Study-level background: Samples covering the acute and convalescent phases of COVID-19 were provided by collaborators in the United States, Italy and Spain. Subjects who had been exposed to COVID-19, were actively infected with it, or had recovered from it provided the deeply sampled blood TCRbeta repertoires that made up the dataset. Nearly every sample came with metadata listing a de-identified subject ID, COVID-19 status, age in years and sex. The prospective study material was composed of cDNA or gDNA derived from T cells, B-cell-depleted T cells, or PBMCs. A freely available public database, intended as a resource for researchers studying the immune response to SARS-CoV-2, is where the repertoires were released. Where available, HLA class I and class II types were taken from metadata supplied by the sample provider and were not determined by assay-based typing. Samples came from the ongoing ImmuneRACE study (first 160 participants) plus 1,254 subjects from 6 global collaborators. Paper-wide results and their limitations: How much clinical and demographic metadata was included differed by source and by participant, and the metadata was provided uncurated.

TCRbeta CDR3 regions were amplified from genomic DNA by means of the immunoSEQ Assay, a bias-controlled multiplex PCR. The source study handled its data this way. The number of nucleated cells in each sample was estimated by amplification of reference gene primers within the assay. Sequence reads were collapsed and filtered to measure the absolute abundance of every unique TCRbeta CDR3 rearrangement. For each sample, productive Simpson clonality was calculated as the square root of Simpson's diversity index over productive rearrangements. TCRdb limited this immuneACCESS table to in-frame rearrangements with V and J called. A share of clones is missing; checked studies link under half to unresolved V genes, and the rest is unexplained. V and J calls and clone size are copied from that table; D and trimming were computed from the DNA. The sample table contains 95,000 to 150,000 clones; only one count was recorded for roughly 72% of them. The ten largest clonotypes hold less than 6.5% of the sample.

Reading from cysteine to phenylalanine, the CDR3 counts 12 amino acids. Only the CDR3 part of the read is kept: 36 bases, read in frame from the first base. V is pared back by 3 bases and J by 3 bases, with 6 bases lying between the germline termini. For CDR1 and CDR2, the germline V gene lists KGHSH and LQKENI. With regard to this clone: This receptor's antigen is unknown. Base qualities are not provided; no much larger clone lies one nucleotide away.

The collaborating institutions used their own protocols to collect whole blood in K2EDTA tubes. For TCRbeta analysis, collaborators shipped samples in one of three forms: frozen whole blood, isolated PBMCs, or DNA extracted from either of those sample types. The source is a man aged 55-75 years with acute or convalescent COVID-19. The material sequenced was peripheral blood. The chain links TRBV18 with TRBJ2-7, with the D gene not clear enough to name. In nucleotides, the sequence is TGTGCCAGCTCACCCCAGTACTACGAGCAGTACTTC. Translated, it gives CASSPQYYEQYF.